One sample yielded the 31 T cell receptor beta chains listed below, sequenced in a study of shared clonotypes between healthy human individuals (TCRdb year 2020). Libraries were made using the immunoSEQ multiplex PCR assay. TCRdb carries this immuneACCESS record with in-frame sequences only. Its versions omit some clonotypes, under half of them owing to an unresolved V gene in the studies checked, with the rest unexplained. Here the sample has some 1.4 million clones; approximately 96% occur a single time. Clones ranked in the top ten supply 0.95% to 1.5% of the sample. Sequencing input: naive CD4+ T cells sorted from blood. The sample's cell subset or site label, in plain terms: CD45RA+ positively selected. Receptor source: a man aged 25-40 years in good health.

In DNA form, the CDR3 reads TGTGCCAGCAGTTACAGGGCCACCGGGGAGCTGTTTTTT. Translating gives CASSYRATGELFF. This sequence joins TRBV28 and TRBJ2-2; perhaps TRBD1 as D (6 bases). The CDR3 consists of 13 residues. V shed 4 bases and J shed 4 bases, with 7 bases lying between them. Germline CDR1 reads MDHEN; CDR2 reads SYDVKM. The variable domain in full, with the rest retrieved from reference TRBV28 and TRBJ2-2, is DVKVTQSSRYLVKRTGEKVFLECVQDMDHENMFWYRQDPGLGLRLIYFSYDVKMKEKGDIPEGYSVSREKKERFSLILESASTNQTSMYLCASSYRATGELFFGEGSRLTVL.

This clone was counted between two and nine times. The junction differs from germline at one of its ends, possibly a read error. The chain uses TRBV7-7 and TRBJ2-7; D call uncertain. CDR3 length: 15 amino acids. Germline-derived CDR1 and CDR2 are SSHAT and FNYEAQ (reference sequence). The CDR3 here is CASSLGPQLRKEQYF. In nucleotides, the CDR3 is TGTGCTAGCAGTTTGGGTCCACAATTGCGCAAGGAGCAGTACTTC. Based on the CDR3 plus reference TRBV7-7 and TRBJ2-7, the full variable domain is GAGVSQSPRYKVTKRGQDVTLRCDPISSHATLYWYQQALGQGPEFLTYFNYEAQPDKSGLPSDRFSAERPEGSISTLTIQRTEQRDSAMYRCASSLGPQLRKEQYFGPGTRLTVT.

The chain carries TRBV27 and TRBJ2-1, with no clear D. This CDR3 contains 15 residues. V dropped 5 bases and J dropped 0 bases, with 11 bases sitting between them. Per germline, CDR1 MNHEY and CDR2 SMNVEV (reference sequence). CDR3 protein: CASSAGRFSYNEQFF. CDR3 sequence (DNA): TGTGCCAGCAGTGCCGGACGGTTCTCCTACAATGAGCAGTTCTTC.

The CDR3 is CASSLTDGDSYNEQFF. CDR3 DNA sequence: TGTGCCAGCAGCTTAACCGACGGGGACTCCTACAATGAGCAGTTCTTC. This rearrangement joins TRBV7-2 to TRBJ2-1; D perhaps matches TRBD2 (5 bases). V lost 2 bases, J lost 0 bases, and 11 bases lay in between. From germline, CDR1 is SGHTA and CDR2 FQGNSA. This CDR3 is 16 amino acids long.

V is TRBV19 and J is TRBJ2-2, with TRBD1 identical over 7 bases. J was trimmed by 0 bases and V by 8 bases; bases with no gene match: 3. This CDR3 is 14 amino acids long. Germline lookup yields CDR1 LNHDA and CDR2 SQIVND (reference sequence). CDR3 bases: TGTGCCAGTTCCGGGACAGCGAACACCGGGGAGCTGTTTTTT. Encoded protein: CASSGTANTGELFF.

The chain links TRBV2 to TRBJ1-1, with unresolved D. The CDR3 sequence is 12 residues long. The V gene lost 11 bases and the J gene lost 3 bases, with 13 bases spanning the gap. From germline, CDR1 is SNHLY and CDR2 FYNNEI. The CDR3: CARRLGHTEAFF. In DNA, the CDR3 is TGTGCCCGAAGACTTGGGCACACTGAAGCTTTCTTT.

This chain links TRBV10-1 with TRBJ2-1; 7 bases map to TRBD2. This CDR3 spans 15 amino acids. With 6 bases clipped from V and 10 bases from J, the junction kept 15 bases outside the gene matches. The germline CDR1 and CDR2 sequences are WNHNN and SYGVQD (reference sequence). As DNA, the CDR3 is TGCGCCAGCAGCGAGAGCGGGACCCAGTATCAGGAGCAGTTCTTC. Protein: CASSESGTQYQEQFF.

V gene TRBV7-2 combines with J gene TRBJ2-7; 11 bases map to TRBD2. V was pared by 5 bases and J by 6 bases, with 9 bases of the junction left unmatched. The CDR3 spans 15 residues. Per germline, CDR1 SGHTA and CDR2 FQGNSA. The CDR3 here is CASSHELAGAFEQYF. The DNA of the CDR3 is TGTGCCAGCAGCCATGAACTAGCGGGAGCGTTCGAGCAGTACTTC.

The chain has TRBV28 and TRBJ2-7; 10 nucleotides line up with TRBD2. Germline CDR1 is MDHEN and CDR2 is SYDVKM. The CDR3 totals 11 residues. The CDR3 DNA follows: TGTCAGAGCGGGGGGGCATACGAGCAGTACTTC. It codes for CQSGGAYEQYF.

This clone was counted a few times. The chain joins TRBV7-9 to TRBJ2-7; TRBD1 agrees at 9 bases. Germline CDR1 is SEHNR and CDR2 is FQNEAQ (reference sequence). This CDR3 contains 14 residues. V was clipped by 5 bases and J by 1 base; unmatched bases: 3. The CDR3 DNA reads as TGTGCCAGCAGCCGACAGGGGGATTCCTACGAGCAGTACTTC. Amino acid sequence: CASSRQGDSYEQYF. The full variable domain, its missing parts supplied by reference TRBV7-9 and TRBJ2-7, is DTGVSQNPRHKITKRGQNVTFRCDPISEHNRLYWYRQTLGQGPEFLTYFQNEAQLEKSRLLSDRFSAERPKGSFSTLEIQRTEQGDSAMYLCASSRQGDSYEQYFGPGTRLTVT.

This sequence joins TRBV6-5 and TRBJ2-5, with D unresolved. This CDR3 is 14 amino acids long. The ends were cut back, 5 bases at V and 1 base at J, with 11 bases in the middle. The V gene's germline CDR1 is MNHEY and CDR2 SVGAGI. CDR3 residues: CASSDGSIQETQYF. For the CDR3, the DNA is TGTGCCAGCAGTGATGGGTCTATCCAAGAGACCCAGTACTTC.

This clone is a singleton in its sample. The chain is built from TRBV18 and TRBJ2-2, with 15 nucleotides matching TRBD2. Germline trimming cut 4 bases from V and 4 bases from J; bases unmatched to any gene: 7. The V gene's germline CDR1 is KGHSH and CDR2 LQKENI. The CDR3 consists of 18 residues. This CDR3 is CASSQLGLAGGTTGELFF. The CDR3 nucleotides are TGTGCCAGCTCACAACTTGGACTAGCGGGAGGGACCACCGGGGAGCTGTTTTTT. The full variable domain, its missing parts supplied by reference TRBV18 and TRBJ2-2, is NAGVMQNPRHLVRRRGQEARLRCSPMKGHSHVYWYRQLPEEGLKFMVYLQKENIIDESGMPKERFSAEFPKEGPSILRIQQVVRGDSAAYFCASSQLGLAGGTTGELFFGEGSRLTVL.

J is TRBJ2-7 and V is TRBV19, with D possibly TRBD1 on 5 matching bases. V dropped 6 bases and J dropped 3 bases, with 12 bases sitting between them. Germline V CDR1 and CDR2: LNHDA, SQIVND (reference sequence). There are 13 residues in the CDR3. The CDR3 nucleotides are TGTGCCAGTAGAAACCCCGACAGCTACGAGCAGTACTTC. As protein: CASRNPDSYEQYF.

This chain links TRBV7-9 with TRBJ2-2, with 7 nucleotides matching TRBD2. The germline V gene encodes CDR1 SEHNR and CDR2 FQNEAQ (reference sequence). V shed 5 bases and J 3 bases; nucleotides not matched to a gene: 9. The CDR3 runs 16 residues. CDR3 amino acids: CASSRAPSGYTGELFF. CDR3 bases: TGTGCCAGCAGCCGGGCCCCTAGCGGTTACACCGGGGAGCTGTTTTTT.

This sequence joins TRBV25-1 and TRBJ1-2; D is uncertain. Germline CDR1 is MGHDK and CDR2 is SYGVNS. Trimming removed 6 bases at V and 7 bases at J, with 9 bases between. The CDR3 runs to 11 residues. The CDR3 sequence is CASRLHGGYTF. DNA for the CDR3: TGTGCCAGCAGACTACACGGTGGCTACACCTTC.

This chain uses TRBV28 with TRBJ1-4; D remains ambiguous. This CDR3 is 14 amino acids long. Germline V gene sequence: CDR1 MDHEN, CDR2 SYDVKM. V lost 4 bases to trimming and J lost 3 bases, with 9 bases between them. CDR3 coding DNA: TGTGCCAGCAGTTCGACCGGGGCTAATGAAAAACTGTTTTTT. Protein product: CASSSTGANEKLFF.

On this clone: This specimen includes other DNA sequences encoding the same CDR3. The chain is built from TRBV5-4 and TRBJ2-1, with 8 bases aligning to TRBD1. Germline V gene sequence: CDR1 SGHNT, CDR2 YYREEE (reference sequence). J lost 1 base, V lost 4 bases, and 4 bases had no gene match. The CDR3 runs 15 residues. Here the CDR3 DNA reads TGTGCCAGCAGCCCGGACAGGGTATCCTACAATGAGCAGTTCTTC. Translating gives CASSPDRVSYNEQFF.

CDR3 DNA: TGTGCCACCAGCAGAGATCTAGCGGGAGCGGCCGGGGAGCTGTTTTTT. It codes for CATSRDLAGAAGELFF. This chain joins TRBV15 and TRBJ2-2; TRBD2 matches at 10 bases. Germline CDR1 is LNHNV and CDR2 is YYDKDF (reference sequence). The length of the CDR3 is 16 residues. J was trimmed by 6 bases and V by 0 bases; bases with no gene match: 4.

J is TRBJ2-5 and V is TRBV10-3; D is unclear. CDR1 ENHRY and CDR2 SYGVKD come from the germline V gene. V was pared by 2 bases and J by 5 bases, with 12 bases between. This CDR3 is 14 amino acids long. The CDR3 here is CAISELDVGETQYF. CDR3 nucleotide sequence: TGTGCCATCAGTGAGCTAGACGTGGGGGAGACCCAGTACTTC.

The chain carries TRBV5-4 and TRBJ2-7, with unresolved D. Trimming cost V 4 bases and J 4 bases, with 18 bases left between them. The CDR3 runs to 15 residues. Germline V gene lookup returns CDR1 SGHNT and CDR2 YYREEE (reference sequence). In DNA form, the CDR3 reads TGTGCCAGCAGCCAAGGGCCAGTCGTACCGTACGAGCAGTACTTC. It yields the protein CASSQGPVVPYEQYF.

This chain uses TRBV27 with TRBJ2-4; D is ambiguous. Deletions cut 6 bases from V and 2 bases from J, with 11 bases between. Germline CDR1 MNHEY, CDR2 SMNVEV (reference sequence). The CDR3 is made up of 14 amino acids. In DNA, the CDR3 is TGTGCCAGCAGCCCTAGGATTTCCAAAAACATTCAGTACTTC. Translation gives CASSPRISKNIQYF.

V usage is TRBV7-9 and J usage is TRBJ2-5; possible D gene TRBD2, 7 bases. This CDR3 contains 15 residues. V was trimmed by 5 bases and J by 3 bases, leaving 16 bases between them. Germline CDR1 reads SEHNR; CDR2 reads FQNEAQ (reference sequence). CDR3: CASSPPGRGEETQYF. CDR3 DNA: TGTGCCAGCAGCCCTCCTGGGAGGGGGGAAGAGACCCAGTACTTC. Complete variable domain (other parts from reference TRBV7-9 and TRBJ2-5): DTGVSQNPRHKITKRGQNVTFRCDPISEHNRLYWYRQTLGQGPEFLTYFQNEAQLEKSRLLSDRFSAERPKGSFSTLEIQRTEQGDSAMYLCASSPPGRGEETQYFGPGTRLLVL.

The chain has TRBV7-2 and TRBJ2-7, with 7 positions matching TRBD2. Germline V gene lookup returns CDR1 SGHTA and CDR2 FQGNSA. This CDR3 region has 15 residues. J gave up 2 bases and V 5 bases, and 9 bases lay outside the gene matches. The CDR3 DNA sequence: TGTGCCAGCAGCCCCCGGGGCGGGACTACCTACGAGCAGTACTTC. Translation gives CASSPRGGTTYEQYF.

The chain carries TRBV6-5 and TRBJ2-7, with D possibly matching TRBD1 (6 bases). CDR1 and CDR2 (germline): MNHEY, SVGAGI. CDR3 length: 12 residues. Deletions cut 11 bases from V and 4 bases from J, with 15 bases between. In DNA form, the CDR3 reads TGTGCCGCCAGGGGTTTGCGGTACGAGCAGTACTTC. This codes for CAARGLRYEQYF.

This sequence joins TRBV27 and TRBJ2-2; 7 bases map to TRBD2. V shed 8 bases, J shed 6 bases, and the junction held 12 bases outside the gene matches. Germline assignment: CDR1 MNHEY and CDR2 SMNVEV (reference sequence). This CDR3 is 15 amino acids long. This chain's CDR3 is CASRRGETVPGELFF. In DNA, the CDR3 is TGTGCCAGCCGCCGGGGGGAGACCGTCCCCGGGGAGCTGTTTTTT.

The chain couples TRBV7-9 to TRBJ2-1; 13 positions match TRBD2. CDR1 and CDR2 from the germline V gene are SEHNR and FQNEAQ (reference sequence). V was pared by 11 bases and J by 3 bases, with 19 bases of the junction left unmatched. The CDR3 spans 19 residues. The DNA of the CDR3 is TGTGCCTCGCCAACCGGGACTAGCGGGACCCGGCCTAACTACAATGAGCAGTTCTTC. Translated, it gives CASPTGTSGTRPNYNEQFF.

The chain links TRBV5-1 to TRBJ2-3; 11 bases fit TRBD2. V lost 0 bases to trimming and J lost 5 bases; unmatched junction nucleotides: 8. The germline gives CDR1 SGHRS, CDR2 YFSETQ. The CDR3 is 17 amino acids. The CDR3 nucleotides read TGCGCCAGCAGCTTGGGTACTAGCGGGAGCCCCGTAGATACGCAGTATTTT. Translation: CASSLGTSGSPVDTQYF.

This chain connects TRBV18 to TRBJ1-1; TRBD1 is a possible D gene (6 bases). CDR1 and CDR2 from the germline V gene are KGHSH and LQKENI. V was cut by 3 bases and J by 1 base, with 12 bases left in between. The CDR3 is 15 amino acids. The CDR3 protein is CASSPLWTENTEAFF. As DNA, the CDR3 is TGTGCCAGCTCACCCTTATGGACAGAGAACACTGAAGCTTTCTTT.

The J gene is TRBJ2-7, the V gene TRBV5-1; 7 bases line up with TRBD1. Germline V CDR1 and CDR2: SGHRS, YFSETQ. Trimming at V came to 0 bases and at J to 0 bases, leaving 12 bases not matched to a gene. The CDR3 loop spans 18 amino acids. The CDR3 nucleotides read TGCGCCAGCAGCTTGGGACAGGGTTCCAGTGTTAGCTCCTACGAGCAGTACTTC. It is translated as CASSLGQGSSVSSYEQYF. Drawing the rest from reference TRBV5-1 and TRBJ2-7, the complete variable domain is KAGVTQTPRYLIKTRGQQVTLSCSPISGHRSVSWYQQTPGQGLQFLFEYFSETQRNKGNFPGRFSGRQFSNSRSEMNVSTLELGDSALYLCASSLGQGSSVSSYEQYFGPGTRLTVT.

V and J are TRBV6-1 and TRBJ1-1, with 8 bases aligning to TRBD1. The CDR3 loop spans 15 amino acids. Germline V gene sequence: CDR1 MNHNS, CDR2 SASEGT. Trimming removed 6 bases from V and 12 bases from J; junction bases left unmatched: 18. The CDR3 protein is CASRNELGRQGITFF. CDR3 nucleotides: TGTGCCAGCAGAAACGAGTTAGGGCGACAGGGGATAACTTTCTTT.

The chain joins TRBV28 to TRBJ2-2; D remains ambiguous. This CDR3 region has 16 residues. Germline CDR1 reads MDHEN; CDR2 reads SYDVKM. V shed 2 bases and J shed 6 bases, with 16 bases lying between them. The CDR3 region is CASSLIFSGKSGELFF. CDR3 sequence (DNA): TGTGCCAGCAGTTTAATTTTTTCTGGGAAGTCCGGGGAGCTGTTTTTT.